This TCR beta chain emerged from a study of blood T cell repertoires in COVID-19. Study as a whole: Researchers got acute and convalescent COVID-19 samples from the United States, Italy and Spain. T cells, B-cell-depleted T cells, or PBMCs supplied cDNA or gDNA.

Authors' analysis steps: The assay estimated nucleated cells by amplifying reference gene primers. Clones were read by immunoSEQ multiplex PCR, and TCRdb kept only the in-frame ones, dropping some. V, J and clone size reflect that table, while D and trimming were determined from the DNA. The data show 96,000 or so clones, approximately 80% seen once. Unmatched junction bases numbered 12, after V lost 9 bases and J lost 6 bases. The CDR3 is 14 amino acids. Germline CDR1 reads MNHEY; CDR2 reads SVGAGI. Followed longitudinally, the Seattle patients had been enrolled during active infection. Sequences were obtained from peripheral blood. This receptor was obtained from an elderly man with COVID-19, enrolled during active disease. This chain joins TRBV6-5 and TRBJ1-2, with 8 bases lining up with TRBD1. CDR3 loop: CASCPTDRVDGYTF. The CDR3 nucleotides are TGTGCCAGTTGCCCTACGGACAGGGTAGATGGCTACACCTTC.